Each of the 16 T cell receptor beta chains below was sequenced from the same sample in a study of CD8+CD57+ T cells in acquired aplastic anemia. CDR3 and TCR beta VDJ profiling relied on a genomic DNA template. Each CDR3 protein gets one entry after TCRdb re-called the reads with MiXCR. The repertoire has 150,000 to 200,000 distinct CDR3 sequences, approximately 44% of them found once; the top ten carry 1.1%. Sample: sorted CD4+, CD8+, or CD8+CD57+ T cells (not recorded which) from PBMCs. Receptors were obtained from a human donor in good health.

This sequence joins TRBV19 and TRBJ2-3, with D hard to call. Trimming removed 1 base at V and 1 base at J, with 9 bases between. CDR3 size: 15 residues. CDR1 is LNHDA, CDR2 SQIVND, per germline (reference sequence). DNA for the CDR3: TGTGCCAGTAGTATAGCGGACGGAGGCACAGATACGCAGTATTTT. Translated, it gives CASSIADGGTDTQYF.

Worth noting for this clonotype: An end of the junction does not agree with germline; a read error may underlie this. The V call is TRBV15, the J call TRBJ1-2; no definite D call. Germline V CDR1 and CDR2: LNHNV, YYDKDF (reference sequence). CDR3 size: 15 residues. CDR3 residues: CATSGEEGLHYGYTF. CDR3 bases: TGTGCCACCAGCGGAGAGGAGGGTCTTCACTATGGCTACACCTTC.

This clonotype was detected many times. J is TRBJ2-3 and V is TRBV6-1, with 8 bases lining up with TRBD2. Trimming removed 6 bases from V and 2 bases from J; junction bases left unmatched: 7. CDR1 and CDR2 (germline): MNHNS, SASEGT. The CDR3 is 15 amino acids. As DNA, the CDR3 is TGTGCCAGCAGATTGACTAGCGCAAACACAGATACGCAGTATTTT. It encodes CASRLTSANTDTQYF.

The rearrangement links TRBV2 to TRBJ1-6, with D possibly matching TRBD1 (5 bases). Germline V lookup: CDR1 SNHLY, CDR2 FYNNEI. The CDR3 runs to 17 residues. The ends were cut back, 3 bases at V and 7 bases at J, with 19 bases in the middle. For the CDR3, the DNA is TGTGCCAGCAGTGACACCGCGGCGACAGTTAGCAATTCACCCCTCCACTTT. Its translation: CASSDTAATVSNSPLHF.

CDR3 amino acids: CASSLRDQETQYF. The CDR3 DNA reads TGTGCCAGCAGCTTGCGCGACCAAGAGACCCAGTACTTC. This chain links TRBV7-2 with TRBJ2-5; no clear D. CDR3 length: 13 amino acids. Germline V gives CDR1 SGHTA, CDR2 FQGNSA. Trimming pared 3 bases from V and 0 bases from J, leaving 5 bases between.

In nucleotides, the CDR3 is TGCGCCAGCAGTGAGTCGTCGAGGGGAGGCACTGAAGCTTTCTTT. It yields the protein CASSESSRGGTEAFF. This chain uses TRBV10-2 with TRBJ1-1, with D tentatively TRBD1 (5 bases). V shed 0 bases and J shed 4 bases, with 12 bases lying between them. The CDR3 contains 15 residues. Germline V gene sequence: CDR1 WSHSY, CDR2 SAAADI.

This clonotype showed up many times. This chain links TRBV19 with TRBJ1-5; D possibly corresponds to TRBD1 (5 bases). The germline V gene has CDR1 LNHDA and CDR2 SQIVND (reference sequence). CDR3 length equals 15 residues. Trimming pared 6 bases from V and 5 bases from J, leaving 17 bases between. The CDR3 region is CASRGTGSPYQPQHF. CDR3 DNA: TGTGCCAGTAGGGGGACGGGAAGCCCCTATCAGCCCCAGCATTTT.

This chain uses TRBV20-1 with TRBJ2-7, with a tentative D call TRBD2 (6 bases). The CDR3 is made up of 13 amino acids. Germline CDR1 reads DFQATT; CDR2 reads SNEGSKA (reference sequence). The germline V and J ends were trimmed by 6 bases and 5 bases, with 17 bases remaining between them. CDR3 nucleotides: TGCAGTGCCACTCGGGGAGGTGGCGACGAGCAGTACTTC. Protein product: CSATRGGGDEQYF.

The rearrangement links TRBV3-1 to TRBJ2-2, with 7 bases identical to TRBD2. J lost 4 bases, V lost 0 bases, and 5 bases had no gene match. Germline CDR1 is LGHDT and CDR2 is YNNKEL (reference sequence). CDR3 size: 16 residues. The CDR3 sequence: CASSQDRRGCTGELFF. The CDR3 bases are TGTGCCAGCAGCCAAGATCGGCGGGGGTGCACCGGGGAGCTGTTTTTT.

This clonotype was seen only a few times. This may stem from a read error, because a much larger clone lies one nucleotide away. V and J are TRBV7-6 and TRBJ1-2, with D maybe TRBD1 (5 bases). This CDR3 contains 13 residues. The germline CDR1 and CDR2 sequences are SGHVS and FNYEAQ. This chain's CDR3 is CASSSRGSRGYAF. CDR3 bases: TGTGCCAGCAGCTCAAGGGGCTCGCGGGGCTACGCCTTC.

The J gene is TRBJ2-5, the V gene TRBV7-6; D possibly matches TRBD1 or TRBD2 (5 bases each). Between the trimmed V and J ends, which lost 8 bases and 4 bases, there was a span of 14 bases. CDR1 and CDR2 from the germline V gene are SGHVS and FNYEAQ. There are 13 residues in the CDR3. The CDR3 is CASLPGDVETQYF. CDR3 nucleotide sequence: TGTGCCAGCCTCCCCGGGGACGTAGAGACCCAGTACTTC.

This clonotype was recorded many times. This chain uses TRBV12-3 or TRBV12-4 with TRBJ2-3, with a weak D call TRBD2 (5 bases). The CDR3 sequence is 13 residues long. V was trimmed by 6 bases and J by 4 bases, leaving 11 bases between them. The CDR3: CASSLKGADTQYF. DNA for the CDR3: TGTGCCAGCAGCCTAAAGGGAGCAGATACGCAGTATTTT.

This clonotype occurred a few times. The CDR3 DNA reads as TGTGCCAGCTCACCACGGGAGAAACCGGGCAATGAGCAGTTCTTC. Amino acids: CASSPREKPGNEQFF. The rearrangement joins TRBV18 to TRBJ2-1; D is perhaps TRBD2 (5 bases). Per germline, CDR1 KGHSH and CDR2 LQKENI. V lost 1 base and J 6 bases, leaving 13 bases between the germline ends. The CDR3 length is 15 residues.

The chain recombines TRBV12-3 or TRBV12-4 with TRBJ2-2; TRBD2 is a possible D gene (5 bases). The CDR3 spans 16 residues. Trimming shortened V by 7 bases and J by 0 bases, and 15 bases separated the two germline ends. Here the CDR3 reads CASTQRVGANTGELFF. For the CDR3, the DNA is TGTGCCAGCACCCAACGGGTGGGAGCGAACACCGGGGAGCTGTTTTTT.

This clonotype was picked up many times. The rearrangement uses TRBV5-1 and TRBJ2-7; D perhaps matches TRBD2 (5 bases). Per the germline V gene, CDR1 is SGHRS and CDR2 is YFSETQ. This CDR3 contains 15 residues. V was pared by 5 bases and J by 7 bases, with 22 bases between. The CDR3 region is CASSYTGINFGEQYF. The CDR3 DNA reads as TGCGCCAGCAGTTACACCGGGATCAACTTTGGGGAGCAGTACTTC.

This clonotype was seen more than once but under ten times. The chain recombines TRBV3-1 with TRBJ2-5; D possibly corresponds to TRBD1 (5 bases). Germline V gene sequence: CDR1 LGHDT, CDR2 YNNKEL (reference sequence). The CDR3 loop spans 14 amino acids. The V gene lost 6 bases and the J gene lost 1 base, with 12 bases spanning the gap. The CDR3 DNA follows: TGTGCCAGCAGATTTCAGGGCGGCCAAGAGACCCAGTACTTC. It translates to CASRFQGGQETQYF.